This T cell receptor (beta chain) comes out of a study of chemoradiotherapy in HPV16-positive cancers. Study-level information: Two HPV16-positive patients' cells yielded candidate HPV-specific clones and common motifs. Study-wide findings and caveats: Non-HPV-specific T cells did not expand in tumors during treatment, whereas candidate HPV-specific clones and E7-related motifs did. Functional assays defining HPV-specific T cells used only two HPV16-positive patients.

The CDR3 extends over 12 amino acids. CDR1 is SGHNT and CDR2 is YYREEE in the germline V gene (reference sequence). The germline V and J ends were trimmed by 4 bases and 9 bases, with 11 bases remaining between them. Turning to this clone: Antigen: not known.

The data were produced by immunoSEQ multiplex PCR, yet TCRdb's version contains in-frame clones alone and is incomplete. The sample consists of under 15,000 clones, roughly four fifths of them appearing once. Repeated repertoire sampling spanned the course of chemoradiotherapy. The chain combines TRBV5-4 with TRBJ2-1, with D unresolved. Sampling was conducted from a patient who underwent chemoradiotherapy. The receptor comes from a human donor with HPV-associated anogenital cancer. The CDR3 here is CASSLQSSEQFF. The DNA of the CDR3 is TGTGCCAGCAGCCTACAAAGTAGTGAGCAGTTCTTC.